The rows below give T cell receptor beta chains drawn from one sample of a study of PD-1 blockade in classical Hodgkin lymphoma. The assay was immunoSEQ multiplex PCR, and TCRdb's table has in-frame clones only and misses some. The sample lists around 99,000 clones, roughly 81% occurring once. Sequences were derived from peripheral blood mononuclear cells (PBMCs), sampled before the second cycle of nivolumab. The receptors stem from a human donor with classical Hodgkin lymphoma. Each CDR3 is given with its conserved first and last residue. D genes are given only for firm matches. Clone size, where shown, is once, few, many, or a class for clones that have expanded.

TRBJ2-5 | NA | TRBV5-4 | NA | TGTGCCAGCACCATTCCTTCGGGCGCTGGAGAGACCCAGTACTTC | CASTIPSGAGETQYF
TRBJ1-1 | NA | TRBV9 | NA | TGTGCCAGCAGCGTACGACAGTCGAACACTGAAGCTTTCTTT | CASSVRQSNTEAFF
TRBJ2-7 | NA | TRBV11-2 | NA | TGTGCCAGCAGCCCTGGGGCGGAGCAGTACTTC | CASSPGAEQYF
TRBJ2-1 | NA | TRBV5-1 | TRBD1 | TGCGCCAGCAGCACATCGATAAACAGGGGGCAAGGGGAGCAGTTCTTC | CASSTSINRGQGEQFF
TRBJ1-4 | NA | TRBV14 | TRBD1 | TGTGCCAGCAGCGCCTGGACAGGGGGACGGGAAAAACTGTTTTTT | CASSAWTGGREKLFF
TRBJ2-1 | NA | TRBV7-9 | TRBD2 | TGTGCCAGCAGCTACGGGACTAGCGGGAGCTCTTACTACAATGAGCAGTTCTTC | CASSYGTSGSSYYNEQFF
TRBJ2-3 | NA | TRBV11-2 | TRBD1 | TGTGCCAGCAGCTTAGATCAGGTCGGGGCAGGGGGCTACGATACGCAGTATTTT | CASSLDQVGAGGYDTQYF
TRBJ1-4 | NA | TRBV10-3 | TRBD1 | TGTGCCATCAGTAATCAGGGGGGCGATGAAAAACTGTTTTTT | CAISNQGGDEKLFF
TRBJ2-5 | NA | TRBV11-1 | TRBD1 | TGTGCCAGCAGCTACACAGGGGTTCGGGAGACCCAGTACTTC | CASSYTGVRETQYF
TRBJ1-2 | NA | TRBV4-1 | NA | TGCGCCAGCAGCCGGGGCGAGCAGGGCTATGGCTACACCTTC | CASSRGEQGYGYTF
TRBJ2-5 | few | TRBV5-6 | TRBD1 | TGTGCCAGCAGCTTGGATAAGACAGGGAGAGAGACCCAGTACTTC | CASSLDKTGRETQYF
TRBJ2-1 | NA | TRBV10-3 | NA | TGTGCCATCAGTGAGTCAGACCGCATTGAGCAGTTCTTC | CAISESDRIEQFF
TRBJ2-3 | few | TRBV11-2 | NA | TGTGCCAGCAGCGCCTTAAGGACAGATACGCAGTATTTT | CASSALRTDTQYF
TRBJ2-1 | NA | TRBV30 | TRBD2 | TGTGCCTGCGGGACTAGCGGGCGACTCACCTACAATGAGCAGTTCTTC | CACGTSGRLTYNEQFF
TRBJ1-1 | NA | TRBV27 | NA | TGTGCCAGCAGTTTAAGCGGGGGGCGGGTTGGCACTGAAGCTTTCTTT | CASSLSGGRVGTEAFF
TRBJ2-5 | NA | TRBV30 | NA | TGTGCCTGGAGTGTACAAGAGACCCAGTACTTC | CAWSVQETQYF
TRBJ1-1 | NA | TRBV5-1 | TRBD1 | TGCGCCAGCAACACGGGTCTCAAACAGGGGGCCGCCTTGAACACTGAAGCTTTCTTT | CASNTGLKQGAALNTEAFF